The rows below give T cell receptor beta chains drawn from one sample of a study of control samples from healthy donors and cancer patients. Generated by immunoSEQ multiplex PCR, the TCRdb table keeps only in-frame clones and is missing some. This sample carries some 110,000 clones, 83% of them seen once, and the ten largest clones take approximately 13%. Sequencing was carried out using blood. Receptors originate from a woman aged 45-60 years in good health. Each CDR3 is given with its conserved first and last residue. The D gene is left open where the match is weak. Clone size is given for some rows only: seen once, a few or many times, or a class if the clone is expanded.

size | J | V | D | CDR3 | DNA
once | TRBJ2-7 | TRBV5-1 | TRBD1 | CASSSPGTGGGEQYF | TGCGCCAGCAGCTCCCCCGGGACAGGGGGAGGCGAGCAGTACTTC
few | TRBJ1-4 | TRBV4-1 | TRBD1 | CASAKQGAYEKLFF | TGCGCCAGTGCGAAACAGGGGGCTTATGAAAAACTGTTTTTT
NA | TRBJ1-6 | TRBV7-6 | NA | CASSYGGRNNSPLHF | TGTGCCAGCAGTTATGGGGGACGAAATAATTCACCCCTCCACTTT
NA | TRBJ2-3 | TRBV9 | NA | CASSVGGSRTDTQYF | TGTGCCAGCAGCGTAGGGGGGAGTAGGACAGATACGCAGTATTTT
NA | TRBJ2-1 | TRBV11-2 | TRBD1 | CASSLVLWDSTSNEQFF | TGTGCCAGCAGCTTGGTGCTTTGGGACAGTACCTCCAATGAGCAGTTCTTC
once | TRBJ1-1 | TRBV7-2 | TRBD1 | CASSTRGMKIIGDTEAFF | TGTGCCAGCAGCACCAGGGGGATGAAGATAATAGGGGACACTGAAGCTTTCTTT
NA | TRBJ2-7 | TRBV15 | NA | CATSSGMTYEQYF | TGTGCCACCAGCTCTGGGATGACCTACGAGCAGTACTTC
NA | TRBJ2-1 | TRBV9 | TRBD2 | CASSVGAGGQFEQFF | TGTGCCAGCAGCGTAGGAGCGGGGGGGCAGTTTGAGCAGTTCTTC
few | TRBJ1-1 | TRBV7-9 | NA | CASSLLGIGTEAFF | TGTGCCAGCAGCTTACTGGGAATCGGTACTGAAGCTTTCTTT
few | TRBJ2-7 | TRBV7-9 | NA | CASSLEPGLNEQYF | TGTGCCAGCAGCTTAGAACCGGGGCTAAACGAGCAGTACTTC
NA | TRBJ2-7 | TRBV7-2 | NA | CASSALGPRYEQYF | TGTGCCAGCAGCGCGCTGGGGCCAAGATACGAGCAGTACTTC
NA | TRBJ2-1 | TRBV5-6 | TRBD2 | CASSPSRLAGNEQFF | TGTGCCAGCAGCCCCAGCCGACTAGCGGGCAATGAGCAGTTCTTC
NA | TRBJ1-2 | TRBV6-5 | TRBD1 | CASSYGTGGYGYTF | TGTGCCAGCAGTTACGGGACAGGGGGTTATGGCTACACCTTC
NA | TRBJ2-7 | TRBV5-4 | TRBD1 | CASSFGNRGTYEQYF | TGTGCCAGCAGCTTCGGTAACAGGGGTACCTACGAGCAGTACTTC
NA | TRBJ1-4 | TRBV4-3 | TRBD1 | CASSPAGDSGLFF | TGCGCCAGCAGCCCGGCCGGGGACAGTGGACTGTTTTTT
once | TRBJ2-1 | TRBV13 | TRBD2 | CASSFQTGTSGMMSSYNEQFF | TGTGCCAGCAGCTTTCAAACCGGGACTAGCGGGATGATGAGCTCCTACAATGAGCAGTTCTTC
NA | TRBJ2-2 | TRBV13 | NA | CASSLNLGGNTGELFF | TGTGCCAGCAGCTTAAACCTGGGGGGGAACACCGGGGAGCTGTTTTTT
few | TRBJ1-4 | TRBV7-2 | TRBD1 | CASSSTGGPNEKLFF | TGTGCCAGCAGCTCTACAGGGGGCCCTAATGAAAAACTGTTTTTT
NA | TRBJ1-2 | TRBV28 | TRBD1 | CASRPGQGRYTF | TGTGCCAGCAGACCCGGACAGGGACGCTACACCTTC
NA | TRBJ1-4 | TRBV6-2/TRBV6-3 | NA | CASSPLVQGNEKLFF | TGTGCCAGCAGTCCACTCGTACAGGGAAATGAAAAACTGTTTTTT
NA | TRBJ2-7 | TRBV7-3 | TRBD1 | CASSPTGTGGYEQYF | TGTGCCAGCAGCCCCACCGGGACAGGGGGCTACGAGCAGTACTTC
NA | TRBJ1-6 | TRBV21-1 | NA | CASSIGGVFSSPLHF | TGTGCCAGCAGCATTGGGGGGGTTTTTAGTTCACCCCTCCACTTT
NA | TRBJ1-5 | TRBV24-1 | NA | CATAGGYNQPQHF | TGTGCCACCGCTGGGGGGTACAATCAGCCCCAGCATTTT
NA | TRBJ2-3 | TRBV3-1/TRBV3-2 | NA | CASSPLVFQHTQYF | TGTGCCAGCAGCCCCCTGGTCTTCCAGCATACGCAGTATTTT
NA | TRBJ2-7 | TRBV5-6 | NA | CASSRAYEQYF | TGTGCCAGCAGCAGGGCGTACGAGCAGTACTTC
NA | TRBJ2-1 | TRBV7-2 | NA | CASSLGPQGSNEQFF | TGTGCCAGCAGCTTGGGCCCCCAGGGAAGCAATGAGCAGTTCTTC
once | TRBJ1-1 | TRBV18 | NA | CASSPQYGNTEAFF | TGTGCCAGCTCACCACAATACGGGAACACTGAAGCTTTCTTT
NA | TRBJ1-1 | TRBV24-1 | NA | CATSDAGAGVLLEAFF | TGTGCCACCAGTGATGCCGGCGCGGGGGTGCTCCTTGAAGCTTTCTTT
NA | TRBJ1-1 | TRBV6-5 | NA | CASRRAMNTEAFF | TGTGCCAGCAGGAGGGCCATGAACACTGAAGCTTTCTTT
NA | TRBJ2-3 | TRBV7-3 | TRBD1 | CASSYRSYDRGRPDTQYF | TGTGCCAGCAGCTATCGGTCTTACGACAGGGGGCGACCAGATACGCAGTATTTT
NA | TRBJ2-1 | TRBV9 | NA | CASSISDRYNEQFF | TGTGCCAGCAGCATCAGCGACAGGTACAATGAGCAGTTCTTC
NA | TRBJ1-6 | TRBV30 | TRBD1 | CAWTPGQGSHSPLHF | TGTGCCTGGACCCCGGGACAGGGGTCGCATTCACCCCTCCACTTT
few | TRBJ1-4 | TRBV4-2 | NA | CASSQEVGGREGEKLFF | TGTGCCAGCAGCCAAGAAGTCGGAGGGAGAGAGGGTGAAAAACTGTTTTTT
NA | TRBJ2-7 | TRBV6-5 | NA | CASSYSANSYEQYF | TGTGCCAGCAGTTACTCAGCTAACTCCTACGAGCAGTACTTC
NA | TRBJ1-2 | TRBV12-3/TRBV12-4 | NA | CASSQVLGGYTF | TGTGCCAGCAGTCAAGTTCTAGGCGGCTACACCTTC
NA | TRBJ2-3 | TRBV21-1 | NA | CASSKAWGTSGTDTQYF | TGTGCCAGCAGCAAAGCGTGGGGGACTAGCGGCACAGATACGCAGTATTTT
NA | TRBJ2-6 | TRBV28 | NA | CASGTGLLSSGANVLTF | TGTGCCAGCGGAACAGGGCTTTTGAGCTCTGGGGCCAACGTCCTGACTTTC
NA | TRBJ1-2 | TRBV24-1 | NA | CATPGAACTNYGYTF | TGTGCCACCCCTGGGGCAGCCTGCACTAACTATGGCTACACCTTC
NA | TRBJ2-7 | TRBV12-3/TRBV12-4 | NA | CASSPTGSREQYF | TGTGCCAGCAGCCCTACAGGGTCCCGCGAGCAGTACTTC
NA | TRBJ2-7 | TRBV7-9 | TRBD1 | CASSLGPGQAYEQYF | TGTGCCAGCAGCTTAGGTCCGGGACAGGCCTACGAGCAGTACTTC
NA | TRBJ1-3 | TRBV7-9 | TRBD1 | CASKGQALGNTIYF | TGTGCCAGCAAAGGACAGGCCTTAGGAAACACCATATATTTT
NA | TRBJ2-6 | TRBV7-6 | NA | CASSLDRVSGANVLTF | TGTGCCAGCAGCTTAGACAGAGTCTCTGGGGCCAACGTCCTGACTTTC
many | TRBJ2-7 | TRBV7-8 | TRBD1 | CASSPGQGHHEQYF | TGTGCCAGCAGCCCCGGACAGGGGCACCACGAGCAGTACTTC
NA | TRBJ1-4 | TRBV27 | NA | CASSFARPGEKLFF | TGTGCCAGCAGTTTCGCCCGACCTGGGGAAAAACTGTTTTTT
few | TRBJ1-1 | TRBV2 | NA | CASSEAWGSEAFF | TGTGCCAGCAGTGAAGCGTGGGGGTCGGAGGCTTTCTTT
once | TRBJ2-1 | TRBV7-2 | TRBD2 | CASSLPEAGGRVLYEQFF | TGTGCCAGCAGCTTACCCGAAGCGGGGGGGAGGGTTTTGTATGAGCAGTTCTTC